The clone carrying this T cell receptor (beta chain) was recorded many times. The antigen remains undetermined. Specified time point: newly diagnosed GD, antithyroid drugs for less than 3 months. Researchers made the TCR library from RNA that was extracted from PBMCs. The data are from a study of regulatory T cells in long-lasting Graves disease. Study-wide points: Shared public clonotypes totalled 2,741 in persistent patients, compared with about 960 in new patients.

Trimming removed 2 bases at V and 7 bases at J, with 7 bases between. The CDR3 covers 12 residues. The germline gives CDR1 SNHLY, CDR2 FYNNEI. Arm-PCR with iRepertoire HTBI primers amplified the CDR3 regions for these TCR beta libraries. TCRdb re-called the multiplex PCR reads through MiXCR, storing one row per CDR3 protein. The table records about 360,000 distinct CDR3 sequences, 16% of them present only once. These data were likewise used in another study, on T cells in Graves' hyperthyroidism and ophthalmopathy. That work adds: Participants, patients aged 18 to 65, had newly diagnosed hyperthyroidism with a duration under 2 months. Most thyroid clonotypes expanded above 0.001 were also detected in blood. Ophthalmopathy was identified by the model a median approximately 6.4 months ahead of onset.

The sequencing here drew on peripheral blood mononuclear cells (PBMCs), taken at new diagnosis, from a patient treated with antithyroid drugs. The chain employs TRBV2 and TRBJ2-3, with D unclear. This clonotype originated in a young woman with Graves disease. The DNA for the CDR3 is TGTGCCAGCAGTGAATTGATGCATACGCAGTATTTT. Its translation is CASSELMHTQYF.